A single sample gave rise to the 6 T cell receptor beta chains below, sequenced in a study of cytomegalovirus exposure and HLA in healthy donors. Primers: 60 Vbeta forward and 13 Jbeta reverse. TCRdb's copy holds only in-frame clones and misses some; the assay was immunoSEQ multiplex PCR. The sample lists about 200,000 clones; almost 70% were seen once. Sequenced sample: PBMCs. These receptors came from a man in his forties or fifties in good health and CMV-seropositive.

This clone appeared a few times. The V call is TRBV18, the J call TRBJ1-1; D remains ambiguous. Germline V gene lookup returns CDR1 KGHSH and CDR2 LQKENI. The V end lost 0 bases, the J end lost 2 bases, and 7 bases lay between the germline ends. The CDR3 consists of 14 residues. The CDR3 nucleotides read TGTGCCAGCTCACCACCCCTGACAAACACTGAAGCTTTCTTT. Translating gives CASSPPLTNTEAFF.

In this sample, this clone turned up once. The CDR3 protein is CAISEFGDRNYGYTF. CDR3 DNA: TGTGCCATCAGTGAGTTCGGGGACAGGAACTATGGCTACACCTTC. The gene calls are TRBV10-3 and TRBJ1-2; TRBD1 aligns across 8 bases. Germline trimming cut 1 base from V and 2 bases from J; bases unmatched to any gene: 3. The length of the CDR3 is 15 residues. Looked up from germline, CDR1 is ENHRY and CDR2 is SYGVKD.

In this sample, this clone turned up once. The chain joins TRBV7-2 to TRBJ2-1; tentative D call: TRBD1 (5 bases). The CDR3 has 16 residues. From germline, CDR1 is SGHTA and CDR2 FQGNSA. Trimming stripped 1 base from V and 4 bases from J, with 14 bases between. CDR3 coding DNA: TGTGCCAGCAGCTTAGTGGTGTCGGCAGGGTACAATGAGCAGTTCTTC. Encoded protein: CASSLVVSAGYNEQFF.

A note on this clone: This same CDR3 is encoded by further DNA sequences in the sample. V is TRBV4-1 and J is TRBJ2-3; D possibly corresponds to TRBD2 (6 bases). V was clipped by 0 bases and J by 6 bases, with 25 bases between them. Germline V gives CDR1 MGHRA, CDR2 YSYEKL. There are 19 residues in the CDR3. The CDR3 sequence is CASSQEAGAGQFFSDTQYF. CDR3 DNA sequence: TGCGCCAGCAGCCAAGAAGCGGGCGCAGGGCAGTTTTTCAGCGATACGCAGTATTTT.

The CDR3 is CASSTSGSNSPLHF. CDR3 sequence (DNA): TGTGCCAGTAGTACCTCGGGGTCTAATTCACCCCTCCACTTT. This chain joins TRBV19 and TRBJ1-6; D is undetermined. The CDR3 runs 14 residues. Germline assignment: CDR1 LNHDA and CDR2 SQIVND (reference sequence). The V end lost 4 bases, the J end lost 6 bases, and 10 bases lay between the germline ends.

In this sample, this clone turned up a few times. The chain is built from TRBV5-1 and TRBJ2-5, with D possibly being TRBD2 (6 bases). V was trimmed by 3 bases and J by 4 bases, leaving 10 bases between them. The CDR3 has 13 amino acids. The germline V gene has CDR1 SGHRS and CDR2 YFSETQ. CDR3 protein: CASSYPGGETQYF. In DNA, the CDR3 is TGCGCCAGCAGCTACCCCGGGGGAGAGACCCAGTACTTC.